This TCR beta chain appears in the sequencing data of a study of blood T cell repertoires in COVID-19. The CDR3 extends over 15 amino acids. The germline V gene encodes CDR1 SNHLY and CDR2 FYNNEI. The V gene lost 7 bases and the J gene lost 3 bases, with 18 bases spanning the gap. Libraries were prepared by immunoSEQ multiplex PCR; TCRdb keeps only in-frame clonotypes and omits some of them. The sample gives about 160,000 clones, 82% of which show up once; approximately 7% is in the top ten. In its sample, this clone was seen once. This TCR derives from a woman between 40 and 50 years old with COVID-19, enrolled during active disease. The sequencing sample was made of peripheral blood. The rearrangement links TRBV2 to TRBJ1-1; a possible D gene is TRBD1 (6 bases). The CDR3 loop reads CASTKQGLRDTEAFF. The CDR3 DNA is TGTGCCAGCACCAAACAGGGTTTACGGGACACTGAAGCTTTCTTT.